A single sample gave rise to the 2 T cell receptor beta chains below, sequenced in a study of blood T cells in healthy people across ages. It was with a sample-barcoded 5' primer and a J-beta primer mix that a second PCR of about 6 to 12 cycles was run. MiXCR, run by TCRdb on the 5' RACE reads, gives a single entry per CDR3 protein. Of approximately 1,100,000 distinct CDR3 sequences in the sample, 45% are singletons; the top ten hold approximately 20%. Sequenced: blood. All receptors derive from a woman aged 55-69 years in good health.

This clonotype was observed many times. J is TRBJ2-7 and V is TRBV6-5, with D perhaps matching TRBD2 (6 bases). This CDR3 has 13 residues. Trimming took off 7 bases at V and 0 bases at J, with 10 bases between the two ends. Germline assignment: CDR1 MNHEY and CDR2 SVGAGI. In DNA form, the CDR3 reads TGTGCCAGCACCTCCGGGAGCTCCTACGAGCAGTACTTC. Translating gives CASTSGSSYEQYF.

CDR3 sequence (DNA): TGCGCCAGCAGTTTGAATATCGCGGGCATGTCCTACAATGAGCAGTACTTC. Translated, it gives CASSLNIAGMSYNEQYF. This chain connects TRBV5-1 to TRBJ2-7, with D tentatively TRBD2 (5 bases). Deletions cut 5 bases from V and 7 bases from J, with 28 bases between. CDR3 length: 17 amino acids. Germline lookup yields CDR1 SGHRS and CDR2 YFSETQ.